The rows below give T cell receptor beta chains drawn from one sample of a study of T cells in Graves' hyperthyroidism and ophthalmopathy. TCRdb called the multiplex PCR reads again in MiXCR, with one record for every CDR3 protein. This sample has about 700,000 distinct CDR3 sequences, with 14% found just once. The sequenced material came from blood. Receptors were obtained from a woman aged 18-29 years with Graves' hyperthyroidism. Each CDR3 is given with its conserved first and last residue. The order of the fields is D gene, clone size, V gene, J gene, CDR3 protein, CDR3 DNA. D genes are given only for firm matches. Part of the rows lack a size; the others show once, few, many or a class for expanded clones.

D gene: -; clone size: -; V gene: TRBV7-9; J gene: TRBJ2-5; CDR3 protein: CASSGNSVRRTQYF; CDR3 DNA: TGTGCCAGCAGCGGGAATAGCGTCCGGCGGACCCAGTACTTC
D gene: TRBD2; clone size: many; V gene: TRBV19; J gene: TRBJ2-1; CDR3 protein: CASTAGTSGRSSYNEQFF; CDR3 DNA: TGTGCCAGTACCGCCGGGACTAGCGGGCGGAGCTCCTACAATGAGCAGTTCTTC
D gene: -; clone size: few; V gene: TRBV7-9; J gene: TRBJ2-5; CDR3 protein: CASSFHRVAPGETQYF; CDR3 DNA: TGTGCCAGCAGCTTTCACAGGGTGGCCCCGGGGGAGACCCAGTACTTC
D gene: TRBD1; clone size: -; V gene: TRBV6-4; J gene: TRBJ2-7; CDR3 protein: CASSPIQGASRNEQYF; CDR3 DNA: TGTGCCAGCAGTCCAATCCAGGGGGCGAGTCGGAACGAGCAGTACTTC
D gene: -; clone size: -; V gene: TRBV9; J gene: TRBJ1-4; CDR3 protein: CASSTSGTLPEKLFF; CDR3 DNA: TGTGCCAGCAGCACCTCCGGGACACTACCTGAAAAACTGTTTTTT
D gene: TRBD2; clone size: many; V gene: TRBV3-1; J gene: TRBJ2-1; CDR3 protein: CASSHRGGYNEQFF; CDR3 DNA: TGTGCCAGCAGCCATCGCGGGGGGTACAATGAGCAGTTCTTC
D gene: TRBD1; clone size: few; V gene: TRBV28; J gene: TRBJ2-7; CDR3 protein: CATGTGGRGSYEQYF; CDR3 DNA: TGTGCCACAGGGACAGGGGGCCGCGGGTCCTACGAGCAGTACTTC
D gene: -; clone size: few; V gene: TRBV5-8; J gene: TRBJ1-1; CDR3 protein: CASSTGASGRTEAFF; CDR3 DNA: TGTGCCAGCAGCACCGGGGCCTCAGGGAGGACTGAAGCTTTCTTT
D gene: TRBD2; clone size: -; V gene: TRBV10-2; J gene: TRBJ2-1; CDR3 protein: CASSSGTSGRAQVYNEQFF; CDR3 DNA: TGCGCCAGCAGCTCCGGGACTAGCGGGAGGGCCCAGGTTTACAATGAGCAGTTCTTC
D gene: -; clone size: many; V gene: TRBV18; J gene: TRBJ2-5; CDR3 protein: CASSPRGGLVETQYF; CDR3 DNA: TGTGCCAGCTCACCACGGGGAGGTCTAGTGGAGACCCAGTACTTC